This T cell receptor beta chain originates from a study of blood T cell repertoires in COVID-19. Study summary: Sites across the United States, Italy and Spain contributed samples from acute and convalescent COVID-19. PBMCs, B-cell-depleted T cells, or T cells were the source of the cDNA or gDNA that made up the material.

The CDR3 covers 13 residues. V dropped 6 bases and J dropped 1 base, with 7 bases sitting between them. Germline V gene sequence: CDR1 MDHEN, CDR2 SYDVKM. Libraries were prepared by immunoSEQ multiplex PCR; TCRdb keeps only in-frame clonotypes and omits some of them. The data show some 390,000 clones, with about 90% seen just once and 1.7% held by the top ten. Participants came from some 23 US areas, aged about 18 to 90 years. What the recovered Cohort 3 donors had was two negative PCRs, clearance, or symptom resolution. Input material: PBMCs or T cells enriched from blood (not recorded which). The J gene is TRBJ1-3, the V gene TRBV28; D is uncertain. This clonotype was obtained from a woman in her 30s who had recovered from COVID-19. The CDR3 region has the DNA TGTGCCAGCAGCCCCCATTCTGGAAACACCATATATTTT. Its protein is CASSPHSGNTIYF.